A single sample is the source of the 13 T cell receptor beta chains below, sequenced in a study of blood T cell repertoires in COVID-19. The data were produced by immunoSEQ multiplex PCR, yet TCRdb's version contains in-frame clones alone and is incomplete. Of more than 110,000 clones detected, around 89% appear once; the ten largest clones hold about 11%. The sample taken for sequencing was peripheral blood. The source is a woman older than 75 with acute or convalescent COVID-19.

The gene calls are TRBV5-1 and TRBJ2-7; 12 bases line up with TRBD1. CDR1 is SGHRS, CDR2 YFSETQ, per germline. The CDR3 runs to 16 residues. V trimming: 4 bases; J trimming: 6 bases; junction bases outside the gene matches: 11. The CDR3 here is CASSPIRDRGLGEQYF. In DNA, the CDR3 is TGCGCCAGCAGCCCCATTAGGGACAGGGGGCTGGGCGAGCAGTACTTC.

The gene calls are TRBV18 and TRBJ1-2; perhaps TRBD1 as D (5 bases). The CDR3 spans 13 residues. The ends were cut back, 6 bases at V and 5 bases at J, with 13 bases in the middle. Germline lookup yields CDR1 KGHSH and CDR2 LQKENI. DNA of the CDR3: TGTGCCAGCTCCCAGCAGGGCCAGTATGGCTACACCTTC. This encodes CASSQQGQYGYTF. The whole variable domain, remainder taken from reference TRBV18 and TRBJ1-2, is NAGVMQNPRHLVRRRGQEARLRCSPMKGHSHVYWYRQLPEEGLKFMVYLQKENIIDESGMPKERFSAEFPKEGPSILRIQQVVRGDSAAYFCASSQQGQYGYTFGSGTRLTVV.

The count of this clone is one. The CDR3 here is CASSPSTVSNYGYTF. DNA of the CDR3: TGTGCCAGCAGCCCATCGACAGTCTCTAACTATGGCTACACCTTC. The chain carries TRBV9 and TRBJ1-2; weak D call: TRBD1 (5 bases). CDR1 SGDLS and CDR2 YYNGEE come from the germline V gene. This CDR3 spans 15 amino acids. V was trimmed by 4 bases and J by 0 bases, leaving 13 bases between them.

This chain connects TRBV18 to TRBJ2-1, with 10 bases fitting TRBD2. This CDR3 comprises 19 residues. Per germline, CDR1 KGHSH and CDR2 LQKENI. Trimming removed 0 bases from V and 7 bases from J; junction bases left unmatched: 15. The CDR3 loop is CASSPPRGLSGGAWNEQFF. The CDR3 nucleotides read TGTGCCAGCTCACCACCAAGAGGGTTAAGCGGGGGGGCATGGAATGAGCAGTTCTTC.

V and J are TRBV27 and TRBJ1-2, with D possibly being TRBD1 (6 bases). This CDR3 contains 14 residues. Germline values: CDR1 MNHEY, CDR2 SMNVEV (reference sequence). The V and J ends lost 4 bases and 6 bases respectively, with 15 bases between them. The CDR3 DNA follows: TGTGCCAGCAGTTCCTATGGACAGCTCCATGGCTACACCTTC. Translating gives CASSSYGQLHGYTF.

The V gene is TRBV15, the J gene TRBJ2-3; unclear D gene. Germline assignment: CDR1 LNHNV and CDR2 YYDKDF (reference sequence). CDR3 length: 13 amino acids. V was cut by 0 bases and J by 3 bases, with 4 bases left in between. CDR3 DNA sequence: TGTGCCACCAGCAGAGATCATACAGATACGCAGTATTTT. This sequence encodes CATSRDHTDTQYF.

J is TRBJ1-2 and V is TRBV5-1, with 8 bases lining up with TRBD1. Germline V lookup: CDR1 SGHRS, CDR2 YFSETQ. CDR3 length equals 15 residues. J gave up 3 bases and V 0 bases, and 4 bases lay outside the gene matches. CDR3 bases: TGCGCCAGCAGCTTGGGTAACAGGGGGGACTATGGCTACACCTTC. Translating it yields CASSLGNRGDYGYTF.

This clone was found once. The chain couples TRBV15 to TRBJ2-3; 12 bases fit TRBD2. The length of the CDR3 is 16 residues. The junction had 6 bases not matched to a gene; V was cut back by 5 bases and J by 3 bases. Germline loops: CDR1 LNHNV, CDR2 YYDKDF (reference sequence). As DNA, the CDR3 is TGTGCCACCAGCTTGAGACTAGCGGGGGTTACAGATACGCAGTATTTT. It codes for CATSLRLAGVTDTQYF. Using reference TRBV15 and TRBJ2-3 for the parts outside the CDR3, the full variable domain is DAMVIQNPRYQVTQFGKPVTLSCSQTLNHNVMYWYQQKSSQAPKLLFHYYDKDFNNEADTPDNFQSRRPNTSFCFLDIRSPGLGDTAMYLCATSLRLAGVTDTQYFGPGTRLTVL.

The CDR3 region is CATLTPRTGGLGTEAFF. In DNA form, the CDR3 reads TGTGCCACCCTGACCCCTCGGACAGGGGGCTTGGGCACTGAAGCTTTCTTT. This sequence joins TRBV19 and TRBJ1-1, with 11 positions matching TRBD1. Germline CDR1 and CDR2: LNHDA and SQIVND (reference sequence). Losses at the gene ends were 10 bases for V and 4 bases for J; bases not matched to a gene: 17. This CDR3 spans 17 amino acids.

V gene TRBV7-9 combines with J gene TRBJ1-3; D may be TRBD1 (5 bases). Germline V gene data show CDR1 as SEHNR and CDR2 as FQNEAQ (reference sequence). The V end lost 2 bases, the J end lost 1 base, and 9 bases lay between the germline ends. The CDR3 runs to 15 residues. The DNA of the CDR3 is TGTGCCAGCAGCTTACAGGGTACTTCTGGAAACACCATATATTTT. This encodes CASSLQGTSGNTIYF. The whole variable domain, remainder taken from reference TRBV7-9 and TRBJ1-3, is DTGVSQNPRHKITKRGQNVTFRCDPISEHNRLYWYRQTLGQGPEFLTYFQNEAQLEKSRLLSDRFSAERPKGSFSTLEIQRTEQGDSAMYLCASSLQGTSGNTIYFGEGSWLTVV.

This clone was found once. The chain employs TRBV6-5 and TRBJ2-5; 13 bases are shared with TRBD2. The V gene's germline CDR1 is MNHEY and CDR2 SVGAGI. This CDR3 spans 16 amino acids. V dropped 4 bases and J dropped 2; count of bases not matched to a gene: 4. The CDR3 spells CASSSTLAGGQETQYF. The CDR3 coding sequence is TGTGCCAGCAGTTCGACACTAGCGGGGGGGCAAGAGACCCAGTACTTC.

V usage is TRBV4-1 and J usage is TRBJ1-5; no reliable D call. CDR3 length equals 17 residues. The V gene lost 1 base and the J gene lost 2 bases, with 15 bases spanning the gap. CDR1 MGHRA and CDR2 YSYEKL come from the germline V gene. Here the CDR3 DNA reads TGCGCCAGCAGCCAAGTAATGAGGACTCGGGGCAATCAGCCCCAGCATTTT. Its protein is CASSQVMRTRGNQPQHF.

The CDR3 nucleotides read TGTGCCAGCAGCCCCCGGGACACGACTAACTATGGCTACACCTTC. Encoded protein: CASSPRDTTNYGYTF. The V gene is TRBV7-2, the J gene TRBJ1-2, with D possibly being TRBD1 (6 bases). CDR1 and CDR2 from the germline V gene are SGHTA and FQGNSA. The ends were cut back, 5 bases at V and 0 bases at J, with 13 bases in the middle. This CDR3 region has 15 residues.